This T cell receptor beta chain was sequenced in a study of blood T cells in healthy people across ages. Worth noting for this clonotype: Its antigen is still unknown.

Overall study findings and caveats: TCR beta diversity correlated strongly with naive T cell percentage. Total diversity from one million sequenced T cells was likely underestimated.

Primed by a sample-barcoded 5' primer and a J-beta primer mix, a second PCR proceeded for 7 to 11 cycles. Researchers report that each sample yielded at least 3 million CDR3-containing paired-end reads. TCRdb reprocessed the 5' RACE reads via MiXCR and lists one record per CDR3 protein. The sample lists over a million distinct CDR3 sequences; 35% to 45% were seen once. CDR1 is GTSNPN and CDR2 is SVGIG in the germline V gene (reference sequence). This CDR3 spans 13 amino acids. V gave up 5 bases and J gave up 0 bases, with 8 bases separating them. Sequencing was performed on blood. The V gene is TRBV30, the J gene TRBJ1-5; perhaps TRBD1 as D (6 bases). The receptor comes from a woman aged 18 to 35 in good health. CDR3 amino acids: CAWDRNSNQPQHF. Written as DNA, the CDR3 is TGTGCCTGGGACAGGAATAGCAATCAGCCCCAGCATTTT.